These 14 T cell receptor beta chains were all obtained from the same sample, sequenced in a study of T cell repertoires in cytomegalovirus infection (dated by TCRdb to 2018 to 2020). The sequencer listed for this sample is Illumina HiSeq 1500. The raw public reads went through TCRdb reprocessing: fastp at Q25, MiXCR clone calling, in-frame beta chains kept. A single entry per CDR3 protein holds the most common genes and DNA from its merged rows. Within this sample are 740,000 or so distinct CDR3 sequences, with roughly 36% of them counted one time only. The ten largest clones take up 2.5% to 3.5% of the sample. What was sequenced was PBMCs. Source of these receptors: a human donor in good health (CMV status not recorded). Some clones in this sample may be carry-over from other donors' samples.

DNA for the CDR3: TGCGCCAGCAGCCTCCTCCCGGGACGGATGAACACTGAAGCTTTCTTT. Amino acid sequence: CASSLLPGRMNTEAFF. The gene calls are TRBV4-1 and TRBJ1-1; perhaps TRBD1 as D (5 bases). CDR1 is MGHRA and CDR2 is YSYEKL in the germline V gene. The CDR3 runs to 16 residues. Trimming removed 4 bases from V and 0 bases from J, with 15 bases in between.

This clonotype was seen a few times. V and J are TRBV7-8 and TRBJ2-4; D is tentatively TRBD1 or TRBD2 (7 bases each). V shed 5 bases and J shed 0 bases, with 17 bases lying between them. Germline CDR1 and CDR2: SGHVS and FQNEAQ. This CDR3 has 17 residues. DNA for the CDR3: TGTGCCAGCAGCCTGGCCCCAGGGGGGGGAGCCAAAAACATTCAGTACTTC. Protein sequence: CASSLAPGGGAKNIQYF.

The sample holds many counts of this clonotype. The V gene is TRBV7-8, the J gene TRBJ2-5; D perhaps matches TRBD2 (6 bases). The V and J ends lost 1 base and 2 bases respectively, with 11 bases between them. Per germline, CDR1 SGHVS and CDR2 FQNEAQ. This CDR3 comprises 15 residues. The CDR3 spells CASSLDGSYQETQYF. Written as DNA, the CDR3 is TGTGCCAGCAGCTTAGACGGGAGCTATCAAGAGACCCAGTACTTC.

The gene calls are TRBV6-1 and TRBJ1-4; 9 bases fit TRBD1. This CDR3 is built from 16 residues. V was pared by 6 bases and J by 0 bases, with 5 bases of the junction left unmatched. Germline loops: CDR1 MNHNS, CDR2 SASEGT. CDR3 DNA sequence: TGTGCCAGCAGGGAGGGACAGGGAACAACTAATGAAAAACTGTTTTTT. Its protein is CASREGQGTTNEKLFF.

This clonotype was observed a few times. The chain recombines TRBV28 with TRBJ2-2, with 10 bases matching TRBD2. The CDR3 totals 15 residues. Trimming cost V 7 bases and J 7 bases; bases outside gene matches: 9. Germline V CDR1 and CDR2: MDHEN, SYDVKM. The CDR3 region is CASKASGRVVGELFF. The CDR3 DNA reads TGTGCCAGCAAGGCGAGCGGGAGGGTGGTCGGGGAGCTGTTTTTT.

There are a few counts of this clonotype. The chain recombines TRBV28 with TRBJ2-7; 10 nucleotides line up with TRBD1. Trimming removed 6 bases from V and 0 bases from J; junction bases left unmatched: 5. The CDR3 consists of 15 residues. The V gene's germline CDR1 is MDHEN and CDR2 SYDVKM. The DNA for the CDR3 is TGTGCCAGCAGGCTCGGGACAGGGGTCTCCTACGAGCAGTACTTC. Translating it yields CASRLGTGVSYEQYF.

The genes are TRBV4-2 and TRBJ2-3, with TRBD1 matching over 11 bases. The V segment lost 4 bases and the J segment 4 bases; nucleotides outside the gene matches: 10. In germline, CDR1 is LGHNA, CDR2 YNFKEQ. The CDR3 runs to 17 residues. The CDR3 is CASSPFSGTGGADTQYF. Written as DNA, the CDR3 is TGTGCCAGCAGCCCCTTCTCGGGGACAGGGGGGGCAGATACGCAGTATTTT.

This clonotype has more than one count but fewer than ten. The rearrangement joins TRBV6-1 to TRBJ2-3, with 8 positions matching TRBD2. This CDR3 region has 13 residues. Losses at the gene ends were 7 bases for V and 3 bases for J; bases not matched to a gene: 3. Germline-derived CDR1 and CDR2 are MNHNS and SASEGT. As DNA, the CDR3 is TGTGCCAGCACCCTAGCGGGTACAGATACGCAGTATTTT. This translates into CASTLAGTDTQYF.

A few counts support this clonotype. The chain joins TRBV20-1 to TRBJ1-1; possibly TRBD1 for D (5 bases). CDR1 and CDR2 from the germline V gene are DFQATT and SNEGSKA (reference sequence). Trimming cost V 3 bases and J 8 bases, with 16 bases left between them. The CDR3 has 13 residues. CDR3 region: CSARGGTDSEAFF. CDR3 in DNA: TGCAGTGCTAGGGGGGGGACGGACTCCGAAGCTTTCTTT.

The chain combines TRBV28 with TRBJ1-3; D not resolved. The V end was cut by 6 bases, the J end by 0 bases, with 9 bases between. The CDR3 totals 14 residues. CDR1 and CDR2 (germline): MDHEN, SYDVKM. This CDR3 is CASSGGSSGNTIYF. CDR3 coding DNA: TGTGCCAGCAGCGGAGGGTCCTCTGGAAACACCATATATTTT.

The chain joins TRBV28 to TRBJ2-5; a possible D gene is TRBD1 (5 bases). The CDR3 is made up of 15 amino acids. Germline lookup yields CDR1 MDHEN and CDR2 SYDVKM. The V and J ends lost 1 base and 2 bases respectively, with 11 bases between them. CDR3 sequence (DNA): TGTGCCAGCAGTTTATCTTCGACAGTACAAGAGACCCAGTACTTC. This codes for CASSLSSTVQETQYF.

This clonotype was seen at least ten times. The chain combines TRBV12-3 or TRBV12-4 with TRBJ2-7; D unclear. V was pared by 5 bases and J by 4 bases, with 12 bases between. CDR3 length equals 13 residues. The CDR3 DNA sequence: TGTGCCAGCAGTCTCGGACCTCGATACGAGCAGTACTTC. As protein: CASSLGPRYEQYF.

This clonotype has just a few counts. The chain has TRBV19 and TRBJ1-1; 9 nucleotides match TRBD1. The CDR3 runs 15 residues. The V gene's germline CDR1 is LNHDA and CDR2 SQIVND (reference sequence). V was pared by 5 bases and J by 3 bases, with 7 bases of the junction left unmatched. CDR3 coding DNA: TGTGCCAGTAGTCTGACAAACAGGGGGCACACTGAAGCTTTCTTT. As protein: CASSLTNRGHTEAFF.

This clonotype showed up just a few times. The chain combines TRBV7-8 with TRBJ2-2; 7 bases are shared with TRBD1. CDR1 SGHVS and CDR2 FQNEAQ come from the germline V gene. The CDR3 is 16 amino acids. With 5 bases clipped from V and 0 bases from J, the junction kept 6 bases outside the gene matches. CDR3: CASSPKGASNTGELFF. The CDR3 coding sequence is TGTGCCAGCAGCCCCAAGGGGGCCTCGAACACCGGGGAGCTGTTTTTT.